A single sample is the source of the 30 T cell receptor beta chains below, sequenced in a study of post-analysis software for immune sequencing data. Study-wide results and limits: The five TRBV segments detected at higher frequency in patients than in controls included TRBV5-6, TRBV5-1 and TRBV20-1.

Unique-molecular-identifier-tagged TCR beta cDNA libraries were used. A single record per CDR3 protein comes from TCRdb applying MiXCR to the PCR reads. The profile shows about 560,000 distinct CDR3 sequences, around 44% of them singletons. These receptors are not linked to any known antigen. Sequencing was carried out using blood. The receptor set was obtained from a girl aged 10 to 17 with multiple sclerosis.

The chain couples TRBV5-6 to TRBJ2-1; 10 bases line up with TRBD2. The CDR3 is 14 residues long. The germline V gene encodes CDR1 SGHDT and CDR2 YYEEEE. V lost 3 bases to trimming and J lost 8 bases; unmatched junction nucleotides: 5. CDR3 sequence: CASSSLAGDHEQFF. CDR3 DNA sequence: TGTGCCAGCAGCTCTCTAGCGGGGGACCATGAGCAGTTCTTC.

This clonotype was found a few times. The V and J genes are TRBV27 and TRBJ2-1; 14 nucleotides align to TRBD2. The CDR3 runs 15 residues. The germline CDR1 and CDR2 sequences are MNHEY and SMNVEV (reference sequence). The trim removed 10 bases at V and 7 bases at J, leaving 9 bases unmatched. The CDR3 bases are TGTGCCACCTCCCCCGGGACTAGCGGGAGAAATGAGCAGTTCTTC. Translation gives CATSPGTSGRNEQFF.

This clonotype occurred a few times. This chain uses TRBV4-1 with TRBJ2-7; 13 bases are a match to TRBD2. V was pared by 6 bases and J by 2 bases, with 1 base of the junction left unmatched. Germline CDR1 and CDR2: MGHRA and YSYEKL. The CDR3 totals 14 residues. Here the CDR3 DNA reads TGCGCCAGCAGGGGGACTAGCGGGACCTACGAGCAGTACTTC. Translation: CASRGTSGTYEQYF.

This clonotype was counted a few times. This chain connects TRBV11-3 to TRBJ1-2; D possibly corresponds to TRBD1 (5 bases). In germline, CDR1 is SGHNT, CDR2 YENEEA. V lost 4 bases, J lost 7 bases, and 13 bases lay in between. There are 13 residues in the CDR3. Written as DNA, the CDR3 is TGTGCCAGCAGCTCCCTGACAGTGGGTGGCTACACCTTC. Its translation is CASSSLTVGGYTF. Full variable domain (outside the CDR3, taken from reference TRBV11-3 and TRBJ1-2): EAGVVQSPRYKIIEKKQPVAFWCNPISGHNTLYWYLQNLGQGPELLIRYENEEAVDDSQLPKDRFSAERLKGVDSTLKIQPAELGDSAVYLCASSSLTVGGYTFGSGTRLTVV.

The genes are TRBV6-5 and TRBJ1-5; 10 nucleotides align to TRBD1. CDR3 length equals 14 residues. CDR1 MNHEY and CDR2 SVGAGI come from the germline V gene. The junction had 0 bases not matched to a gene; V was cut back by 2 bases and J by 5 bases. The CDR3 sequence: CASSYGTGDQPQHF. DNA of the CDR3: TGTGCCAGCAGTTACGGGACAGGGGATCAGCCCCAGCATTTT.

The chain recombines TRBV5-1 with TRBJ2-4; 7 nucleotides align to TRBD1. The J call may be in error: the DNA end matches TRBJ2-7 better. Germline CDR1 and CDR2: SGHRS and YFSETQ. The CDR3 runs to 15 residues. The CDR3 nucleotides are TGCGCCAGCAGCCTTAGCGAGACAGGGCCCCACGAGCAGTACTTC. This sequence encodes CASSLSETGPHEQYF.

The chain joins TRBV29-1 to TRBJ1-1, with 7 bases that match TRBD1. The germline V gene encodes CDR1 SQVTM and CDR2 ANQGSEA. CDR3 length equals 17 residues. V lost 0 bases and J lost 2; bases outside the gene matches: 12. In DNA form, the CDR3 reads TGCAGCGTTGAAGATCCCAAGGGGGCGTTAAGAAACACTGAAGCTTTCTTT. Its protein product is CSVEDPKGALRNTEAFF.

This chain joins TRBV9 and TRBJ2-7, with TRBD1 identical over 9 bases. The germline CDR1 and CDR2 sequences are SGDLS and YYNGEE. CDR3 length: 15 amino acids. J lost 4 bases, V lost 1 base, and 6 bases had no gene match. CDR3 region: CASSVLGTGRYEQYF. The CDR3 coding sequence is TGTGCCAGCAGCGTACTCGGGACAGGGAGGTACGAGCAGTACTTC.

CDR3: CSARTSGKSYNEQFF. CDR3 DNA sequence: TGCAGTGCCAGAACGTCAGGGAAATCCTACAATGAGCAGTTCTTC. V gene TRBV20-1 combines with J gene TRBJ2-1, with D maybe TRBD1 (5 bases). This CDR3 region has 15 residues. Germline lookup yields CDR1 DFQATT and CDR2 SNEGSKA (reference sequence). Trimming cost V 6 bases and J 1 base, with 16 bases left between them.

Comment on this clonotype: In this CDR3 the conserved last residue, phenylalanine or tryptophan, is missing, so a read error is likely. CDR3 DNA: TGCGCCAGTAGCCCGTCGTACCAAGAGACCCAGTACTAC. Encoded protein: CASSPSYQETQYY. The V gene is TRBV5-1, the J gene TRBJ2-5, with D unresolved. This CDR3 has 13 amino acids. V was clipped by 8 bases and J by 0 bases, with 11 bases between them. Looked up from germline, CDR1 is SGHRS and CDR2 is YFSETQ.

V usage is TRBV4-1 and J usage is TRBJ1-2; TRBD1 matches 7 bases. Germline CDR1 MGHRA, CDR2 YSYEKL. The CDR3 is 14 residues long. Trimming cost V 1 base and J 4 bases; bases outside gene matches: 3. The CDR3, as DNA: TGCGCCAGCAGCCAAGGCGGGACAGCCTATGGCTACACCTTC. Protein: CASSQGGTAYGYTF.

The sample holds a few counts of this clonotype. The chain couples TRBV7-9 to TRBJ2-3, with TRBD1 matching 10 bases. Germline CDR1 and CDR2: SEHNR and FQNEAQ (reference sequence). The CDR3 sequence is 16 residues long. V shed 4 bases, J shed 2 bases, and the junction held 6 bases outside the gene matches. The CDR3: CASSSSTGGDTDTQYF. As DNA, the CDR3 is TGTGCCAGCAGCTCCTCGACAGGGGGCGACACAGATACGCAGTATTTT.

Here the CDR3 DNA reads TGCAGTGCTAGAGGGTCTAGCGGGAGGACAGATACGCAGTATTTT. Protein product: CSARGSSGRTDTQYF. This chain links TRBV20-1 with TRBJ2-3; 11 bases are a match to TRBD2. Germline CDR1 DFQATT, CDR2 SNEGSKA (reference sequence). Trimming cost V 1 base and J 3 bases; bases outside gene matches: 3. The CDR3 runs 15 residues.

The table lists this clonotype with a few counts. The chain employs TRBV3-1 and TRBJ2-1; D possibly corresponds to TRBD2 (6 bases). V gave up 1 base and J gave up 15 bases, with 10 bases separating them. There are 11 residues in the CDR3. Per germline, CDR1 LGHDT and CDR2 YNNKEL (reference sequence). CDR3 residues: CASSQAGVRFF. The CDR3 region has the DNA TGTGCCAGCAGCCAAGCGGGAGTGCGGTTCTTC.

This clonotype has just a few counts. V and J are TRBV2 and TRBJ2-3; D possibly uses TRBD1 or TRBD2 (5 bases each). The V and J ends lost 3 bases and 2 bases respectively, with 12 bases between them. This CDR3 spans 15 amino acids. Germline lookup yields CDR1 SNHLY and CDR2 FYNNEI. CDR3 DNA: TGTGCCAGCAGTGATCCGGGACCAAACACAGATACGCAGTATTTT. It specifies CASSDPGPNTDTQYF.

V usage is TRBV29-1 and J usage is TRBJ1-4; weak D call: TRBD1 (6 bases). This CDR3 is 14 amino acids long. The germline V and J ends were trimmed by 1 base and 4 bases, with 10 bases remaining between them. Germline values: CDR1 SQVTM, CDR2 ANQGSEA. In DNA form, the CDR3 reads TGCAGCGTTGAAGTGGACAGCCGTAATGAAAAACTGTTTTTT. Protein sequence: CSVEVDSRNEKLFF.

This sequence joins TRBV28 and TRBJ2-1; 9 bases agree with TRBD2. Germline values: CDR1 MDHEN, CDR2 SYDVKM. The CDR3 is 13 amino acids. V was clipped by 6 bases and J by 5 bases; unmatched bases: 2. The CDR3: CASSRGGDNEQFF. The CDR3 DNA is TGTGCCAGCAGCCGCGGGGGGGACAATGAGCAGTTCTTC.

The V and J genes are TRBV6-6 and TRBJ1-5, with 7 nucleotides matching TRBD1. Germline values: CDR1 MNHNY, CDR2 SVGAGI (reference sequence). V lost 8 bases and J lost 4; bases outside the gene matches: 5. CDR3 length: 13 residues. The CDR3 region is CASFQGGNQPQHF. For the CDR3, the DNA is TGTGCCAGCTTTCAGGGGGGAAATCAGCCCCAGCATTTT.

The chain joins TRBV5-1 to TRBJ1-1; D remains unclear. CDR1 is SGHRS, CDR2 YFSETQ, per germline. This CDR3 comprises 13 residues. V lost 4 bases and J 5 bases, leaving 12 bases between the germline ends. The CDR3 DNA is TGCGCCAGCAGCACTTCAGAACGGACTGAAGCTTTCTTT. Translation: CASSTSERTEAFF. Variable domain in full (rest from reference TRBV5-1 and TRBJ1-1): KAGVTQTPRYLIKTRGQQVTLSCSPISGHRSVSWYQQTPGQGLQFLFEYFSETQRNKGNFPGRFSGRQFSNSRSEMNVSTLELGDSALYLCASSTSERTEAFFGQGTRLTVV.

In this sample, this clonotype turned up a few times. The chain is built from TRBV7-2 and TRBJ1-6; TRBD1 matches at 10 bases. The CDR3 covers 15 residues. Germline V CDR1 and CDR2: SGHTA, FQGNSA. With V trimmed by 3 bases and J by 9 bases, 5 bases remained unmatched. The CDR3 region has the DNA TGTGCCAGCAGCTTGGACAGGGGGTTCGGTTCACCCCTCCACTTT. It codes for CASSLDRGFGSPLHF.

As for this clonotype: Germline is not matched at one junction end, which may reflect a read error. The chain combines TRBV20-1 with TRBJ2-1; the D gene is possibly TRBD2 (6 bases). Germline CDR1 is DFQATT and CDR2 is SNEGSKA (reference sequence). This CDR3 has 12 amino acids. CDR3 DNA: TGCAGTGCTTCCCGGGAGTACAGTGAGCAGTTCTTC. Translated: CSASREYSEQFF.

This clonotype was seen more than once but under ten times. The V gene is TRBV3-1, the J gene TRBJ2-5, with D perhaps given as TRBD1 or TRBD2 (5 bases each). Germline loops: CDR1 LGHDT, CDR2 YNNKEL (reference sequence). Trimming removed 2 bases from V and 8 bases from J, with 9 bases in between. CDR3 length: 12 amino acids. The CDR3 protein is CASSQSRGTQYF. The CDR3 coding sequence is TGTGCCAGCAGCCAATCGAGGGGAACCCAGTACTTC.

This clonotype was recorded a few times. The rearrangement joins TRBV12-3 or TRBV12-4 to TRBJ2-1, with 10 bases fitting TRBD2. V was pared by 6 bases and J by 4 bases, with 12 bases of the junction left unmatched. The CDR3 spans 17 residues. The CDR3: CASSSTAGLAAYNEQFF. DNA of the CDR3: TGTGCCAGCAGCTCTACCGCCGGACTAGCGGCATACAATGAGCAGTTCTTC.

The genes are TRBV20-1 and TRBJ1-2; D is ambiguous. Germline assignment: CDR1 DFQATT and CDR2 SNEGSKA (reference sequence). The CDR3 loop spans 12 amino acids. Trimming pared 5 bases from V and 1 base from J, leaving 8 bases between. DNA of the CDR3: TGCAGTGCTGAAGCGATTAACTATGGCTACACCTTC. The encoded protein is CSAEAINYGYTF.

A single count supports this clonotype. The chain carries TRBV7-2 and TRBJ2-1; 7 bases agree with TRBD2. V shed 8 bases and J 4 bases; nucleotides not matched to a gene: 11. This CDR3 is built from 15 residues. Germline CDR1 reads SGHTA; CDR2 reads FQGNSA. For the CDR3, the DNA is TGTGCCAGCGGTAAGAGCGGGGAGCCGTACAATGAGCAGTTCTTC. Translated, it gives CASGKSGEPYNEQFF.

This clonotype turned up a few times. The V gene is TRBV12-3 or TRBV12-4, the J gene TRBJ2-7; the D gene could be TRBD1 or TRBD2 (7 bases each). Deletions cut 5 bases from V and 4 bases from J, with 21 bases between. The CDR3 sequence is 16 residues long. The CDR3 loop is CASSPLGSGGGYEQYF. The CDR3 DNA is TGTGCCAGCAGTCCCCTCGGGTCAGGGGGAGGGTACGAGCAGTACTTC.

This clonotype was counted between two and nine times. The CDR3 nucleotides read TGTGCCAGCAGCCAAGATTTGGCTAGCGGGGGGGACAATGAGCAGTTCTTC. Residues: CASSQDLASGGDNEQFF. The chain joins TRBV3-1 to TRBJ2-1; 12 positions match TRBD2. The CDR3 extends over 17 amino acids. Per germline, CDR1 LGHDT and CDR2 YNNKEL (reference sequence). Trimming cost V 0 bases and J 5 bases; bases outside gene matches: 5.

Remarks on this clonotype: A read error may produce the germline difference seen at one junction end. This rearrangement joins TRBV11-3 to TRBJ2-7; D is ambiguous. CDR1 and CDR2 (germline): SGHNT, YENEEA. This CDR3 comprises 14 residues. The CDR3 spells CASSLDTVTYVQYF. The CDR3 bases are TGTGCCAGCAGCTTAGATACTGTCACCTACGTGCAGTACTTC.

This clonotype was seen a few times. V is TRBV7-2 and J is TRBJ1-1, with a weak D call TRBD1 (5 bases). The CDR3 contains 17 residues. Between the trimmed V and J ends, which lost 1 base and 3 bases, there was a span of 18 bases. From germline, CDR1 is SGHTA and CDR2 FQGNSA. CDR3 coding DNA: TGTGCCAGCAGCTTAGGCCTCGGAGAGGGGTGGGACACTGAAGCTTTCTTT. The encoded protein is CASSLGLGEGWDTEAFF.

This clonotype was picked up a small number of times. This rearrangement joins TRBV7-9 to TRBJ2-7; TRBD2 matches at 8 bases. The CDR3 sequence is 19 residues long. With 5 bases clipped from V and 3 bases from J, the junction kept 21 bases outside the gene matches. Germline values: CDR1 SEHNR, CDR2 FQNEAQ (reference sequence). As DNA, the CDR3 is TGTGCCAGCAGCCCGGGACTTTTTTTTACGGCGGGAGGCCACTACGAGCAGTACTTC. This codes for CASSPGLFFTAGGHYEQYF.